This T cell receptor (beta chain) is drawn from a study of shared clonotypes between healthy human individuals. Study summary: The study drew on a couple of women and three men aged 18 to 49 as donors.

Generated by immunoSEQ multiplex PCR, the TCRdb table keeps only in-frame clones and is missing some. The sample yields some 2,100,000 clones, under 97% seen once. V was cut by 0 bases and J by 6 bases, with 8 bases left in between. Germline CDR1 MNHNY, CDR2 SVGAGI (reference sequence). CDR3 length: 13 amino acids. The sequenced sample consisted of naive CD4+ T cells sorted from blood. Documented subset: CD45RA+ positively selected. The chain is built from TRBV6-6 and TRBJ1-1; D is perhaps TRBD1 (6 bases). This TCR was sampled from a man in his late teens or twenties in good health. Written as DNA, the CDR3 is TGTGCCAGCAGTTACTCGAAGGGGGCTGAAGCTTTCTTT. It specifies CASSYSKGAEAFF.